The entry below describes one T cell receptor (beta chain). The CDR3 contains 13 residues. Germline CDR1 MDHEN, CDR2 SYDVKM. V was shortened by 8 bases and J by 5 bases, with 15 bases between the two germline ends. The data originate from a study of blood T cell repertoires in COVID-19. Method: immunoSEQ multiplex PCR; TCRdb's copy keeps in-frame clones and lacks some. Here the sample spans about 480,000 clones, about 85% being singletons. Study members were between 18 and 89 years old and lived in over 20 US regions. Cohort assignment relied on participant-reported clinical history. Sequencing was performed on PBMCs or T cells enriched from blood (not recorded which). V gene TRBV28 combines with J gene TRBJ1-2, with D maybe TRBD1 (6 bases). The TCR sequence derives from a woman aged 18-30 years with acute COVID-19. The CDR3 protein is CASVTGSGYGYTF. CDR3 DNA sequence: TGTGCCAGCGTGACAGGTTCGGGATATGGCTACACCTTC.